This T cell receptor (beta chain) stems from a study of spatial heterogeneity in lung cancer (dated by TCRdb to the late 2010s). In the study overall: The donors were around 69 patients from the lung TRACERx cohort who had early-stage, untreated non-small cell lung cancer. Follow-up PBMC samples were sequenced whenever available, and the median time to follow-up was roughly two years after resection. More beta-chain than alpha-chain transcripts were consistently detected, likely reflecting higher beta-chain transcript abundance. In the raw uncorrected reads, each unique combination of TCR and UMI appeared on average more than ten times. The study quantitatively compared TCR alpha and beta repertoires across multiple tumor regions, matched nontumor lung and blood in non-small cell lung cancer. Nonsynonymous mutation counts, determined by whole-exome sequencing of tumor tissue, were related to TCR repertoire features. Both alpha and beta chains were TCR-sequenced in samples taken at surgery, namely 220 tumor regions, fewer than 80 matched nontumor lung samples and 45 to 60 PBMC samples.

Study-wide findings and limitations: Only about 15 patients were included in comparisons of baseline and follow-up blood repertoires. Ubiquitous expanded tumor TCRs were detected in blood more often at tumor resection than at routine follow-up. Additional single-cell paired TCR alpha and beta sequencing was considered necessary to confirm, at a functional level, the hypothesis that regional TCRs recognize regional mutations.

What this sample's time point label stands for: blood at routine non-recurrence follow-up after resection. Whole RNA extracted from tumor and nontumor lung tissue, or from cryopreserved PBMC samples, was used for TCR sequencing without cell sorting. Only patients for whom sufficient RNA was available from at least two tumor regions were selected for TCR sequencing. The library was obtained by 5' RACE. The sequencer listed for this sample is NextSeq 500. The TCR library protocol attached a unique molecular identifier to each TCR cDNA molecule to allow correction of PCR and sequencing errors. Per the original workflow: TCR identification, UMI-based error correction and CDR3 extraction were performed with Decombinator tools. TCRs above a frequency of 2 per 1,000, corresponding to the top 1% of the tumor frequency distribution, were defined as expanded. Each repertoire was subsampled 100 times to 5,000 TCRs, after which Renyi diversity was computed with the R vegan package. CDR3 similarity networks were built from amino acid triplet string-kernel similarity, with CDR3s being connected when pairwise similarity was above 0.82. The public reads were quality trimmed at Q25 with fastp and then assembled into clones with MiXCR by TCRdb, keeping productive beta chains. Identical CDR3 proteins give one entry, which carries the most common genes and DNA. Clone size and V and J calls follow TCRdb, not the original study. The table for this sample lists under 30,000 distinct CDR3 sequences; 6% of them were counted only once. 22% of the sample comes from the top ten.

This clonotype was detected many times. What antigen it recognizes has not been identified. Base qualities are not provided; no much larger clone lies one nucleotide away. Trimming removed 7 bases from V and 8 bases from J, leaving 17 bases between the germline ends. Taken from cysteine to phenylalanine, the CDR3 has 13 residues. Of all the DNA, just the CDR3 is kept, 39 bases in frame from base 1. Taken from the germline V gene (reference sequence), the CDR1 and CDR2 loops are SEHNR and FQNEAQ. The V and J segments used are TRBV7-9 and TRBJ1-2, with an unclear D gene assignment. The sequence derives from a male donor with early-stage non-small cell lung cancer. The sequencing here drew on PBMCs, taken at follow-up. The base sequence is TGTGCCAGCACCCTCGGACCTGACGGGGGCTACACCTTC. Its protein is CASTLGPDGGYTF.